Listed below are T cell receptor beta chains from one sample, sequenced in a study of cytomegalovirus exposure and HLA in healthy donors. Method: immunoSEQ multiplex PCR; TCRdb's copy keeps in-frame clones and lacks some. In total, the table holds around 150,000 clones. Sequencing was carried out using PBMCs. All receptors come from an older woman in good health and CMV-seronegative. Each CDR3 is given with its conserved first and last residue. The order of the fields is D gene, V gene, J gene, CDR3 DNA, CDR3 protein. A D gene is named only where the DNA matches it firmly.

NA	TRBV27	TRBJ2-2	TGTGCCAGCAGTTCCCTCGTGGAGGGCGGAAGCACCGGGGAGCTGTTTTTT	CASSSLVEGGSTGELFF
TRBD2	TRBV9	TRBJ2-2	TGTGCCAGCAGCGTTCATTCGGGACTAGCGGGTATCACCGGGGAGCTGTTTTTT	CASSVHSGLAGITGELFF
NA	TRBV6-1	TRBJ2-2	TGTGCCAGCACACTAGCTACCACCGGGGAGCTGTTTTTT	CASTLATTGELFF
NA	TRBV6-6	TRBJ2-7	TGTGCCAGCCGGCCGGGGGGCTGGTACGAGCAGTACTTC	CASRPGGWYEQYF
NA	TRBV20-1	TRBJ1-1	TGCAGTGCACCAGGGGACACTGAAGCTTTCTTT	CSAPGDTEAFF
TRBD1	TRBV7-3	TRBJ1-1	TGTGCCAGCAGCGCCGGACAGGGGGCAGGGGCTTTCTTT	CASSAGQGAGAFF
NA	TRBV7-3	TRBJ2-6	TGTGCCAGCAGCCCCCAGAGGGCTGGGGCCAACGTCCTGACTTTC	CASSPQRAGANVLTF
NA	TRBV10-1	TRBJ1-1	TGCGCCAGCAGTGAGACGCCTCAAGGAGACACTGAAGCTTTCTTT	CASSETPQGDTEAFF
TRBD2	TRBV5-1	TRBJ2-5	TGCGCCAGCAGCTTGGCCGGGCGGGGGGGCCGAGAGACCCAGTACTTC	CASSLAGRGGRETQYF
NA	TRBV5-1	TRBJ1-1	TGCGCCAGCAGCTCACAGGGTGGGGACACTGAAGCTTTCTTT	CASSSQGGDTEAFF
NA	TRBV10-2	TRBJ2-2	TGCGCCAGCAGCGGCATCAAGGCGGCAGGGGCCGGGGAGCTGTTTTTT	CASSGIKAAGAGELFF
TRBD1	TRBV30	TRBJ2-7	TGTGCCTGGGGCGCAGGGGGCCCCTCGAACGAGCAGTACTTC	CAWGAGGPSNEQYF
NA	TRBV19	TRBJ1-5	TGTGCCACTGCGGACAGAATAAGCAATCAGCCCCAGCATTTT	CATADRISNQPQHF
NA	TRBV10-3	TRBJ2-7	TGTGCCATCAGTGAGACCCAGGCGGCAGTGGGAGGGACACACGAGCAGTACTTC	CAISETQAAVGGTHEQYF
NA	TRBV7-2	TRBJ1-2	TGTGCCAGCAGCTTAGTACGTGGCTCAGTTAACTATGGCTACACCTTC	CASSLVRGSVNYGYTF
TRBD2	TRBV5-1	TRBJ2-3	TGCGCCAGCAGCCCGACCGGGACTAGCTTTGGCACAGATACGCAGTATTTT	CASSPTGTSFGTDTQYF
TRBD1	TRBV30	TRBJ1-1	TGTGCCTGGAGTAAAGGGGGCGGTTGGAGCACTGAAGCTTTCTTT	CAWSKGGGWSTEAFF
TRBD1	TRBV29-1	TRBJ2-7	TGCAGCGTTGGATCCGGGACAGAACTCTACGAGCAGTACTTC	CSVGSGTELYEQYF
NA	TRBV29-1	TRBJ1-2	TGCAGCGGGGGGGTGGGACCCTCTGGCTACACCTTC	CSGGVGPSGYTF
NA	TRBV28	TRBJ2-1	TGTGCCAGCAGCCTATATAGACAGGAGCAGTTCTTC	CASSLYRQEQFF
TRBD2	TRBV6-5	TRBJ2-7	TGTGCCAGCATCCCAGGGGGAGCGGGGGGCTACGAGCAGTACTTC	CASIPGGAGGYEQYF
NA	TRBV7-2	TRBJ1-2	TGTGCCAGCAGCGTTGTGGGAAAGGGGGACTATGGCTACACCTTC	CASSVVGKGDYGYTF
NA	TRBV5-4	TRBJ1-2	TGTGCCAGCAGCCCCCGGGCAGGGGAAGGGTATGGCTACACCTTC	CASSPRAGEGYGYTF
NA	TRBV27	TRBJ1-3	TGTGCCAGCAGAACCGGGACAACTGGAAACACCATATATTTT	CASRTGTTGNTIYF
TRBD2	TRBV11-2	TRBJ2-7	TGTGCCAGCAGCTTAGAATGGACTAGCGGGAGGTCCTACGAGCAGTACTTC	CASSLEWTSGRSYEQYF
NA	TRBV5-1	TRBJ2-4	TGCGCCAGCAGCGGGACTGTCTCGGGTGACATTCAGTACTTC	CASSGTVSGDIQYF
NA	TRBV19	TRBJ1-6	TGTGCCAGTACAGGGGACTATAATTCACCCCTCCACTTT	CASTGDYNSPLHF
NA	TRBV7-2	TRBJ1-2	TGTGCCAGCAGAGAATACAGGCGCTCCTATGGAGGCTACACCTTC	CASREYRRSYGGYTF
TRBD2	TRBV9	TRBJ2-7	TGTGCCAGCAGCGCCGGGACTAGCGGGAGGGCCGAGCAGTACTTC	CASSAGTSGRAEQYF
TRBD1	TRBV19	TRBJ2-7	TGTGCCAGTAGTCTCGGACAGGGAGTCTCCTACGAGCAGTACTTC	CASSLGQGVSYEQYF
TRBD1	TRBV5-1	TRBJ2-7	TGCGCCAGCAGCTTTAAAGGACAGGGAATCGAGCAGTACTTC	CASSFKGQGIEQYF
NA	TRBV10-3	TRBJ2-1	TGTGCCATCAGTGAGTCGAGGGGGTCCTACAATGGGCAGTTCTTC	CAISESRGSYNGQFF
NA	TRBV5-1	TRBJ2-5	TGCGCCAGCAGCTTGGATAGGGGTGGGGAGACCCAGTACTTC	CASSLDRGGETQYF
TRBD2	TRBV7-2	TRBJ2-2	TGTGCCAGCAGCCCGCCTGGAGCGGGGGGCGGCACCGGGGAGCTGTTTTTT	CASSPPGAGGGTGELFF
TRBD1	TRBV6-5	TRBJ2-7	TGTGCCAGCTCAAGACAGGGCGTCTACGAGCAGTATTTC	CASSRQGVYEQYF
TRBD1	TRBV29-1	TRBJ2-5	TGCAGCGTTTTTGGGACAGGGGGAAGAGAGACCCAGTACTTC	CSVFGTGGRETQYF
TRBD2	TRBV4-1	TRBJ2-7	TGCGCCAGCAGCCAACTAGCGGGGGACTACGAGCAGTACTTC	CASSQLAGDYEQYF
NA	TRBV7-9	TRBJ1-5	TGTGCCAGCAGCGAAGGCGGGCAGCCCCAGCATTTT	CASSEGGQPQHF
NA	TRBV27	TRBJ1-5	TGTGCCAGCTCCGCCAGGGGCAATCAGCCCCAGCATTTT	CASSARGNQPQHF
TRBD2	TRBV7-8	TRBJ2-1	TGTGCCAGCAGCGGAAGGACTAGCGAATCCTACAATGAGCAGTTCTTC	CASSGRTSESYNEQFF
NA	TRBV6-5	TRBJ2-3	TGTGCCAGCAGTTACTCGCTTGCGGTTGAAGATACGCAGTATTTT	CASSYSLAVEDTQYF
NA	TRBV7-3	TRBJ1-6	TGTGCCAGCAGCTTACAGGGTAAAGATTTATCACCCCTCCACTTT	CASSLQGKDLSPLHF
NA	TRBV11-1	TRBJ2-7	TGTGCCAGCAGCCTTTCGACCCGGGAAAAATACTTC	CASSLSTREKYF
TRBD1	TRBV6-9	TRBJ1-1	TGTGCCAGCAGTTACGAAGTGACAGGGTTGTATGGGAACACTGAAGCTTTCTTT	CASSYEVTGLYGNTEAFF
NA	TRBV19	TRBJ1-1	TGTGCCAGTATGACAATTTCAGGGGATGTCGAAGCTTTCTTT	CASMTISGDVEAFF
TRBD1	TRBV15	TRBJ1-1	TGTGCCACCAGCAGGGCACAGGGGGAGAACACTGAAGCTTTCTTT	CATSRAQGENTEAFF
NA	TRBV6-5	TRBJ1-5	TGTGCCAGCAGATCAGGGAATCAGCCCCAGCATTTT	CASRSGNQPQHF